This T cell receptor beta chain was captured by sequencing in a study of blood T cell repertoires in COVID-19. Background on the study: Acute and convalescent COVID-19 specimens originated in the United States, Italy and Spain.

Trimming removed 10 bases from V and 2 bases from J; junction bases left unmatched: 12. This CDR3 is built from 16 residues. Germline-derived CDR1 and CDR2 are SEHNR and FQNEAQ (reference sequence). Measured with immunoSEQ multiplex PCR; TCRdb has only the in-frame clones, and not every one. Of roughly 380,000 clones listed, 87% are singletons. The sequence came from a man younger than 45 who had recovered from COVID-19. Sequencing was done on a sample of PBMCs or T cells enriched from blood (not recorded which). J is TRBJ1-2 and V is TRBV7-9; 11 bases are shared with TRBD1. The CDR3 nucleotides are TGTGCCACCCAAACGGACAGGGGGCTTTTAAACTATGGCTACACCTTC. This gives the protein CATQTDRGLLNYGYTF.